These 21 T cell receptor beta chains were sequenced from one sample in a study of CD8 T cells in ankylosing spondylitis. These TCRs are of unknown antigen specificity. Overall study findings and caveats: Ankylosing spondylitis blood appeared to be characterized by a TCR beta motif of under ten highly homologous variants.

TCRdb reprocessed the 5' RACE reads via MiXCR and lists one record per CDR3 protein. The repertoire holds 670,000 or so distinct CDR3 sequences, with 15% to 20% as singletons. The specimen sequenced was blood, either unsorted or a sorted T cell fraction (not recorded which). The origin of the receptors is a male donor with ankylosing spondylitis.

The table lists this clonotype with a few counts. The chain combines TRBV18 with TRBJ1-3; D unclear. V lost 3 bases and J lost 0, with 9 bases in between. This CDR3 has 15 amino acids. CDR1 is KGHSH, CDR2 LQKENI, per germline. The CDR3 is CASSPARSSGNTIYF. The CDR3 DNA is TGTGCCAGCTCACCTGCCCGAAGCTCTGGAAACACCATATATTTT. The whole variable domain, remainder taken from reference TRBV18 and TRBJ1-3, is NAGVMQNPRHLVRRRGQEARLRCSPMKGHSHVYWYRQLPEEGLKFMVYLQKENIIDESGMPKERFSAEFPKEGPSILRIQQVVRGDSAAYFCASSPARSSGNTIYFGEGSWLTVV.

The chain links TRBV7-2 to TRBJ1-1; D unresolved. V was clipped by 5 bases and J by 3 bases, with 7 bases between them. The germline V gene has CDR1 SGHTA and CDR2 FQGNSA. The CDR3 is made up of 12 amino acids. In nucleotides, the CDR3 is TGTGCCAGCAGCGCCATCCACACTGAAGCTTTCTTT. Its protein product is CASSAIHTEAFF.

The chain couples TRBV12-3 or TRBV12-4 to TRBJ1-1; no firm D call. Between the trimmed V and J ends, which lost 1 base and 4 bases, there was a span of 7 bases. The CDR3 is made up of 13 amino acids. The chain's CDR3 is CASSLGKGTEAFF. CDR3 bases: TGTGCCAGCAGTTTAGGCAAGGGCACTGAAGCTTTCTTT.

V gene TRBV20-1 combines with J gene TRBJ2-7; TRBD2 matches 8 bases. The CDR3 contains 13 residues. Germline CDR1 is DFQATT and CDR2 is SNEGSKA (reference sequence). J lost 11 bases, V lost 6 bases, and 15 bases had no gene match. CDR3 bases: TGCAGTGCAAGTGCGAGCGGGGGACCCCTGGAGTACTTC. Amino acid sequence: CSASASGGPLEYF.

This clonotype was seen a few times. The chain uses TRBV10-3 and TRBJ2-7; the match to TRBD2 covers 7 bases. The trim removed 6 bases at V and 2 bases at J, leaving 16 bases unmatched. In germline, CDR1 is ENHRY, CDR2 SYGVKD. The CDR3 covers 17 residues. In DNA form, the CDR3 reads TGTGCCATCAGCCCGAAGGAGGGGAGGGACGGGGCCTACGAGCAGTACTTC. Protein sequence: CAISPKEGRDGAYEQYF.

The chain is built from TRBV28 and TRBJ2-7; the D call may be TRBD1 or TRBD2 (6 bases each). With 9 bases removed from V and 7 bases from J, the gap between germline ends came to 16 bases. CDR1 and CDR2 (germline): MDHEN, SYDVKM. The CDR3 length is 12 residues. The CDR3 coding sequence is TGTGCCAGTCGGAGGGGGTCGGGGGAGCAGTACTTC. It yields the protein CASRRGSGEQYF.

The genes are TRBV5-5 and TRBJ2-5, with D possibly called TRBD1 or TRBD2 (6 bases each). With 0 bases removed from V and 5 bases from J, the gap between germline ends came to 17 bases. Per germline, CDR1 SGHKS and CDR2 YYEKEE (reference sequence). The CDR3 runs to 16 residues. DNA for the CDR3: TGTGCCAGCAGCTTGGGACTGGGGGCGGAGGGTGAGACCCAGTACTTC. As protein: CASSLGLGAEGETQYF.

This clonotype was counted a few times. The chain uses TRBV10-3 and TRBJ2-5; TRBD1 matches 8 bases. V lost 2 bases and J lost 4; bases outside the gene matches: 3. The CDR3 is made up of 14 amino acids. CDR1 and CDR2 (germline): ENHRY, SYGVKD. The CDR3 sequence is CAISEPGQGETQYF. Written as DNA, the CDR3 is TGTGCCATCAGTGAGCCAGGACAGGGAGAGACCCAGTACTTC.

This clonotype has more than one count but fewer than ten. V gene TRBV10-3 combines with J gene TRBJ2-7; TRBD1 matches at 9 bases. V was pared by 6 bases and J by 4 bases, with 4 bases of the junction left unmatched. The CDR3 is 13 residues long. Germline values: CDR1 ENHRY, CDR2 SYGVKD. In DNA form, the CDR3 reads TGTGCCATCAGCGGACAGGGGACATACGAGCAGTACTTC. Protein: CAISGQGTYEQYF.

In this sample, this clonotype turned up a few times. The genes are TRBV12-3 or TRBV12-4 and TRBJ2-3; the D gene is possibly TRBD1 (5 bases). The CDR3 totals 16 residues. Trimming pared 1 base from V and 4 bases from J, leaving 15 bases between. CDR3 loop: CASSLVGVWAADTQYF. In DNA, the CDR3 is TGTGCCAGCAGTTTAGTAGGGGTCTGGGCGGCAGATACGCAGTATTTT.

This chain joins TRBV7-8 and TRBJ2-5; perhaps TRBD2 as D (6 bases). V shed 6 bases and J shed 2 bases, with 10 bases lying between them. The CDR3 extends over 13 amino acids. The germline CDR1 and CDR2 sequences are SGHVS and FQNEAQ. The CDR3 DNA sequence: TGTGCCAGCAGATACGGGACTCAAGAGACCCAGTACTTC. Translated: CASRYGTQETQYF.

CDR3 bases: TGCAGTGCTAGAGACAAAACCGGGACTAGCGGGTTGAGCTCCTACAATGAGCAGTTCTTC. It translates to CSARDKTGTSGLSSYNEQFF. The V and J genes are TRBV20-1 and TRBJ2-1, with 12 bases fitting TRBD2. The CDR3 runs to 20 residues. V dropped 0 bases and J dropped 0; count of bases not matched to a gene: 12. Germline V gene sequence: CDR1 DFQATT, CDR2 SNEGSKA (reference sequence).

This clonotype was found a few times. V is TRBV4-3 and J is TRBJ2-4; unclear D gene. The germline V gene encodes CDR1 LGHNA and CDR2 YSLEER. V dropped 1 base and J dropped 9 bases, with 13 bases sitting between them. This CDR3 has 14 amino acids. CDR3 loop: CASSQGRSYGIQYF. CDR3 DNA: TGCGCCAGCAGCCAAGGCAGGTCCTACGGCATTCAGTACTTC.

The rearrangement joins TRBV6-6 to TRBJ2-3, with TRBD1 as a possible D gene (5 bases). The CDR3 sequence is 12 residues long. The V and J ends lost 6 bases and 4 bases respectively, with 8 bases between them. Germline assignment: CDR1 MNHNY and CDR2 SVGAGI (reference sequence). The CDR3 protein is CASRGAPDTQYF. The CDR3, as DNA: TGTGCCAGCAGAGGGGCCCCAGATACGCAGTATTTT.

This chain connects TRBV6-1 to TRBJ2-6; TRBD1 is a possible D gene (6 bases). This CDR3 region has 17 residues. V was trimmed by 6 bases and J by 0 bases, leaving 15 bases between them. Germline values: CDR1 MNHNS, CDR2 SASEGT. CDR3 protein: CASSTGQTNSGANVLTF. CDR3 nucleotide sequence: TGTGCCAGCAGCACGGGACAAACCAACTCTGGGGCCAACGTCCTGACTTTC.

The gene calls are TRBV4-3 and TRBJ1-4; possible D gene TRBD1, 6 bases. The CDR3 is made up of 15 amino acids. V gave up 3 bases and J gave up 4 bases, with 12 bases separating them. Germline V gene sequence: CDR1 LGHNA, CDR2 YSLEER. The CDR3 DNA sequence: TGCGCCAGCAGCCATACAGGGTATGATAATGAAAAACTGTTTTTT. The encoded protein is CASSHTGYDNEKLFF.

This clonotype appeared a few times. A junction end diverges from the germline sequence, so it may reflect a read error. This sequence joins TRBV20-1 and TRBJ2-7; 8 positions agree with TRBD1. In germline, CDR1 is DFQATT, CDR2 SNEGSKA (reference sequence). This CDR3 contains 13 residues. The CDR3 DNA follows: TGCAGCGCTACAGGGGGAGGCTCCTACGAGCAGTACTTC. It is translated as CSATGGGSYEQYF.

V is TRBV12-3 or TRBV12-4 and J is TRBJ2-1, with 12 bases identical to TRBD2. The CDR3 runs to 16 residues. Trimming removed 6 bases from V and 4 bases from J; junction bases left unmatched: 7. The CDR3 region is CASRLSGTSGYNEQFF. The DNA of the CDR3 is TGTGCCAGCAGACTTAGCGGGACTAGCGGGTACAATGAGCAGTTCTTC.

In this sample, this clonotype turned up a few times. J is TRBJ1-5 and V is TRBV20-1; D not resolved. The V gene lost 0 bases and the J gene lost 7 bases, with 13 bases spanning the gap. The CDR3 length is 14 residues. Germline-derived CDR1 and CDR2 are DFQATT and SNEGSKA (reference sequence). CDR3 in amino acids: CSARDTPGRQPQHF. The CDR3 region has the DNA TGCAGTGCTAGAGATACCCCAGGTCGGCAGCCCCAGCATTTT.

This clonotype was recorded a few times. The genes are TRBV20-1 and TRBJ2-7; weak D call: TRBD1 (6 bases). V was shortened by 0 bases and J by 3 bases, with 9 bases between the two germline ends. The germline gives CDR1 DFQATT, CDR2 SNEGSKA (reference sequence). The CDR3 covers 13 residues. The CDR3 is CSARELQGYEQYF. Written as DNA, the CDR3 is TGCAGTGCTAGAGAGTTACAGGGCTACGAGCAGTACTTC.

This clonotype was counted many times. The chain employs TRBV20-1 and TRBJ2-1; 9 bases match TRBD2. The CDR3 has 15 amino acids. The V gene end was trimmed by 3 bases and the J gene end by 4 bases; junction bases not matched to a gene: 7. Germline loops: CDR1 DFQATT, CDR2 SNEGSKA (reference sequence). The CDR3 coding sequence is TGCAGTGCTAGTGTAGCGGGAGAGGAGTACAATGAGCAGTTCTTC. This encodes CSASVAGEEYNEQFF.